This TCR beta chain originates from a study of OX40 agonist ivuxolimab in advanced cancers. Study-level information: Dosing consisted of intravenous ivuxolimab at 0.01 to 10 mg/kg every 2 weeks. A history of anti-PD-1, anti-PD-L1 or anti-CTLA-4 therapy was acceptable, and approximately 41% had some.

Repertoires were generated with immunoSEQ multiplex PCR, while TCRdb's copy carries only in-frame clones and drops some. This sample has 91,000 or so clones, with approximately 95% found just once. This TCR came from an adult with an advanced solid tumor such as melanoma, head and neck, liver or kidney cancer. The starting material was CD4+ or CD8+ T cells sorted from blood, obtained in a trial of the OX40 agonist ivuxolimab.

The CDR3 DNA sequence: TGTGCCAGCAGTTATTCAGACAGGAGTGGGACCCAGCATTTT. Its protein is CASSYSDRSGTQHF. This chain uses TRBV27 with TRBJ1-5; the D gene is possibly TRBD1 (6 bases). Germline-derived CDR1 and CDR2 are MNHEY and SMNVEV (reference sequence). The V and J ends lost 4 bases and 11 bases respectively, with 18 bases between them. The CDR3 runs 14 residues.